The T cell receptor (beta chain) described here comes from a study of T cell responses to AZD1222 COVID-19 vaccine. Study results and caveats: Reports indicate that nearly half of spike-specific TCRs are directed at unmutated variant regions. It was only after the peak T cell response that any repertoires were sampled. Spike-wide coverage was observed for vaccine-associated CD4 TCRs, with dominant responses at 160-218 and 743-854. Once two AZD1222 doses were given, Spike-specific TCR breadth and depth went up.

TCRdb keeps only in-frame clones here, not all; method: immunoSEQ multiplex PCR. The sample lists about 140,000 clones; about 92% were seen once. In regard to this clone: The antigen is unknown.

The CDR3 totals 12 residues. The germline CDR1 and CDR2 sequences are SGHDT and YYEEEE. V gave up 9 bases and J gave up 7 bases, with 17 bases separating them. Sequencing used peripheral blood, obtained on day 0 of AZD1222 vaccination. This clonotype was sampled from an adult in good health. The V and J genes are TRBV5-6 and TRBJ2-7; tentatively, D is TRBD1 or TRBD2 (5 bases each). The CDR3 nucleotides are TGTGCCATCAAAAGGGACGTTTGGGAGCAGTACTTC. Protein sequence: CAIKRDVWEQYF.